This T cell receptor (beta chain) was captured in a study of cytomegalovirus exposure and HLA in healthy donors. TCRdb's copy holds only in-frame clones and misses some; the assay was immunoSEQ multiplex PCR. The table lists around 220,000 clones, about 90% of them singletons. The V gene lost 4 bases and the J gene lost 1 base, with 5 bases spanning the gap. Germline V gene sequence: CDR1 SGHAT, CDR2 FQNNGV. The CDR3 consists of 12 residues. This clone has more than one count but fewer than ten. This chain joins TRBV11-2 and TRBJ2-7; D remains ambiguous. The specimen sequenced was PBMCs. The TCR originated in a young woman in good health and CMV-seronegative. CDR3 nucleotides: TGTGCCAGCAGCTCCCCGTCCTACGAGCAGTACTTC. It is translated as CASSSPSYEQYF.